This passage covers 11 T cell receptor beta chains from one sample sequenced in a study of early T cells in non-severe SARS-CoV-2 infection (dated by TCRdb to the early 2020s). Library construction relied on 5' RACE. Sequencer: NextSeq 500. Clones were called with MiXCR by TCRdb after fastp trimmed the public reads at Q25, and only in-frame beta chains were retained. Rows with one shared CDR3 protein collapse into an entry with the most common genes and DNA. Present in this sample are some 110,000 distinct CDR3 sequences, 15% of which were seen just once. The ten largest clones take up less than 25% of the sample. Material for sequencing was whole blood. These receptors were taken from an adult who was a healthcare worker with PCR-confirmed SARS-CoV-2 infection or an uninfected control (not recorded which).

The rearrangement joins TRBV5-5 to TRBJ2-7; 11 bases are a match to TRBD1. The CDR3 spans 15 residues. The trim removed 0 bases at V and 2 bases at J, leaving 1 base unmatched. Germline CDR1 SGHKS, CDR2 YYEKEE (reference sequence). The CDR3 sequence is CASSLGGQGAYEQYF. DNA of the CDR3: TGTGCCAGCAGCTTGGGGGGACAGGGGGCCTACGAGCAGTACTTC.

This clonotype was recorded only once. This sequence joins TRBV12-3 or TRBV12-4 and TRBJ1-2; D possibly corresponds to TRBD1 (5 bases). The CDR3 is made up of 12 amino acids. V was pared by 3 bases and J by 7 bases, with 9 bases between. This CDR3 is CASSFEGLGYTF. The CDR3 DNA sequence: TGTGCCAGCAGTTTTGAGGGACTTGGCTACACCTTC.

This clonotype has a count of ten or more. CDR3 nucleotide sequence: TGTGCCAGCAGCTTAGGACACGCCGGGGAGCTGTTTTTT. Encoded protein: CASSLGHAGELFF. The V and J genes are TRBV7-2 and TRBJ2-2; D uncertain. Germline loops: CDR1 SGHTA, CDR2 FQGNSA. V lost 1 base, J lost 6 bases, and 6 bases lay in between. This CDR3 has 13 residues.

V gene TRBV19 combines with J gene TRBJ1-5; no reliable D call. CDR1 and CDR2 from the germline V gene are LNHDA and SQIVND (reference sequence). This CDR3 has 12 residues. Trimming shortened V by 5 bases and J by 7 bases, and 9 bases separated the two germline ends. CDR3 in DNA: TGTGCCAGTAGTGCCTTAAGCCAGCCCCAGCATTTT. Protein: CASSALSQPQHF.

The V call is TRBV3-1, the J call TRBJ2-7, with D unresolved. Trimming cost V 3 bases and J 5 bases, with 8 bases left between them. The CDR3 has 12 amino acids. Germline loops: CDR1 LGHDT, CDR2 YNNKEL (reference sequence). CDR3: CASSQVGNEQYF. In DNA form, the CDR3 reads TGTGCCAGCAGCCAGGTCGGAAACGAGCAGTACTTC.

This clonotype was seen only a few times. The rearrangement links TRBV20-1 to TRBJ2-5, with D uncertain. The length of the CDR3 is 11 residues. The germline V and J ends were trimmed by 4 bases and 0 bases, with 3 bases remaining between them. Germline V gene lookup returns CDR1 DFQATT and CDR2 SNEGSKA (reference sequence). CDR3 in DNA: TGCAGTGCTACTCACCAAGAGACCCAGTACTTC. It codes for CSATHQETQYF.

This clonotype appeared a few times. The chain has TRBV7-9 and TRBJ2-3, with D perhaps matching TRBD2 (7 bases). V was clipped by 1 base and J by 6 bases, with 23 bases between them. Germline V gene sequence: CDR1 SEHNR, CDR2 FQNEAQ (reference sequence). This CDR3 has 18 amino acids. The CDR3 bases are TGTGCCAGCAGCTTAGATTTAGGGGGGGGCAGGAACCCCGATACGCAGTATTTT. Encoded protein: CASSLDLGGGRNPDTQYF.

The chain has TRBV3-1 and TRBJ1-1; 8 bases align to TRBD1. The germline CDR1 and CDR2 sequences are LGHDT and YNNKEL (reference sequence). This CDR3 region has 14 residues. Trimming took 4 bases from V and 5 from J; bases not matched to a gene: 6. CDR3 DNA sequence: TGTGCCAGCAGCCCCTGGACAGGGACGACTGAAGCTTTCTTT. This sequence encodes CASSPWTGTTEAFF.

This clonotype was seen many times. CDR3 coding DNA: TGTGCCAGTAGCAGTTACACCGGGGAGCTGTTTTTT. It is translated as CASSSYTGELFF. The chain uses TRBV19 and TRBJ2-2; no clear D gene. Germline CDR1 and CDR2: LNHDA and SQIVND (reference sequence). CDR3 length: 12 residues. The V and J ends lost 6 bases and 3 bases respectively, with 5 bases between them.

The V and J genes are TRBV7-2 and TRBJ2-2; 7 bases are shared with TRBD2. The CDR3 loop spans 14 amino acids. V gave up 5 bases and J gave up 4 bases; unmatched junction bases: 4. Germline CDR1 is SGHTA and CDR2 is FQGNSA. In nucleotides, the CDR3 is TGTGCCAGCAGCCCGACGGGGGGCACCGGGGAGCTGTTTTTT. Translated, it gives CASSPTGGTGELFF.

This clonotype showed up many times. This chain uses TRBV4-2 with TRBJ2-1; the match to TRBD2 covers 12 bases. The V gene end was trimmed by 1 base and the J gene end by 2 bases; junction bases not matched to a gene: 6. This CDR3 is 18 amino acids long. The germline gives CDR1 LGHNA, CDR2 YNFKEQ. The CDR3 protein is CASSQGPASGGAYNEQFF. CDR3 nucleotides: TGTGCCAGCAGCCAAGGTCCCGCTAGCGGGGGGGCCTACAATGAGCAGTTCTTC.